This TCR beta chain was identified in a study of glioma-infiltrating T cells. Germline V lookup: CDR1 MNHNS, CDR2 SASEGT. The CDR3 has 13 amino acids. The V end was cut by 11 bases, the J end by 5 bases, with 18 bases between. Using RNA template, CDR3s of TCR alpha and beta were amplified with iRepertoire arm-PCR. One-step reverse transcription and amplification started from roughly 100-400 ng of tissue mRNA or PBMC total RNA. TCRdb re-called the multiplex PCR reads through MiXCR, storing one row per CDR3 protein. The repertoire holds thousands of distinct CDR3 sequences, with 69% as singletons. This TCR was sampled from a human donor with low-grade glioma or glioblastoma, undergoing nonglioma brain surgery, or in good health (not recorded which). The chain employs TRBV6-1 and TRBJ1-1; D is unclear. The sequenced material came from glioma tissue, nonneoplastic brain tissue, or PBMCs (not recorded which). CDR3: CAARGLGWTEAFF. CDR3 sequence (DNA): TGTGCCGCCCGAGGGTTGGGATGGACTGAAGCTTTCTTT.